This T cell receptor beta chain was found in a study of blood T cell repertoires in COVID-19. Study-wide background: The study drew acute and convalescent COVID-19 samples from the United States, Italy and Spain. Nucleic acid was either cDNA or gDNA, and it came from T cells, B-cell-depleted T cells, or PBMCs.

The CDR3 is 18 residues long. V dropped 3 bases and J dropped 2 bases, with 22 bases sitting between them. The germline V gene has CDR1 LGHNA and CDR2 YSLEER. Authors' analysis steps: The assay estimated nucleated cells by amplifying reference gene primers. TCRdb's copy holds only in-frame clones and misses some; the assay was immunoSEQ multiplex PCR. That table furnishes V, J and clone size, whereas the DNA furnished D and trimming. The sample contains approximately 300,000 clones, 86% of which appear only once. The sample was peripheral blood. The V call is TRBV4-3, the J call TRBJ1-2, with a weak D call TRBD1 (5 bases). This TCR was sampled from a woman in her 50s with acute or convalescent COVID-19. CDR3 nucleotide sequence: TGCGCCAGCAGCCAGGGTCAGGCGAACCAGAAGGGGAACTATGGCTACACCTTC. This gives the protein CASSQGQANQKGNYGYTF.